Listed below are T cell receptor beta chains from one sample, sequenced in a study of blood T cell repertoires in COVID-19. Assay used: immunoSEQ multiplex PCR; TCRdb lists only in-frame clones, some missing. The repertoire holds around 300,000 clones, with about 89% as singletons. Sequencing was performed on peripheral blood. These receptors originate from a woman aged 40 to 50 who had recovered from COVID-19. Each CDR3 is given with its conserved first and last residue. The D gene is left open where the match is weak. Size tells how often a clone was seen (once, few, many) or the class of an expanded clone, and some rows leave it out.

abundance	v_gene	j_gene	d_gene	CDR3nt	CDR3aa
.	TRBV2	TRBJ2-3	.	TGTGCCAGCTTGAATGCAGGAGGGGGCACAGATACGCAGTATTTT	CASLNAGGGTDTQYF
.	TRBV27	TRBJ2-2	.	TGTGCCAGCAGCCACGGACAGCACACCGGGGAGCTGTTTTTT	CASSHGQHTGELFF
.	TRBV24-1	TRBJ2-3	TRBD2	TGTGCCACCAGTGATTTTGTCAGCGGGAGAACAGATACGCAGTATTTT	CATSDFVSGRTDTQYF
few	TRBV5-4	TRBJ1-2	.	TGTGCCAGCAGCTCGAGGGGGGGCGATCTCGGCTACACCTTC	CASSSRGGDLGYTF
.	TRBV19	TRBJ1-5	.	TGTGCCAGTAGTATTTTTTGGGCCGGCGATCAGCCCCAGCATTTT	CASSIFWAGDQPQHF
.	TRBV6-1	TRBJ1-2	TRBD1	TGTGCCAGCAGTGGTCCGGGACAGGGTGGGGTATACTATGGCTACACCTTC	CASSGPGQGGVYYGYTF
.	TRBV15	TRBJ2-1	TRBD1	TGTGCCACCAACCCGGGACAGGGATACAATGAGCAGTTCTTC	CATNPGQGYNEQFF
.	TRBV18	TRBJ2-2	.	TGTGCCAGCTCAATTGGAGAACTGGGGAACACCGGGGAGCTGTTTTTT	CASSIGELGNTGELFF
.	TRBV14	TRBJ1-2	.	TGTGCCAGCAGTCCCCCAGGGTTTGGGATCTATGGCTACACCTTC	CASSPPGFGIYGYTF
.	TRBV5-1	TRBJ2-3	TRBD1	TGCGCCAGCAGCTTGGCGGGACAGACGAATACAGATACGCAGTATTTT	CASSLAGQTNTDTQYF
.	TRBV27	TRBJ2-7	TRBD1	TGTGCCAGCAGTCCCTCACAGGGGGCCCAGTTGGAGCAGTACTTC	CASSPSQGAQLEQYF
.	TRBV18	TRBJ2-2	TRBD2	TGTGCCAGCTCACCCCGGGGAGGAGCGGGAGACGACACCGGGGAGCTGTTTTTT	CASSPRGGAGDDTGELFF
.	TRBV4-1	TRBJ1-1	.	TGCGCCAGCAGCCATCTGGGGGCGGCCCCTTTGAACACTGAAGCTTTCTTT	CASSHLGAAPLNTEAFF
.	TRBV29-1	TRBJ1-1	TRBD1	TGCAGCGTTGATGGACAGGGGGGTGCTGAAGCTTTCTTT	CSVDGQGGAEAFF
.	TRBV29-1	TRBJ1-1	TRBD1	TGCAGCGTTGAAAAGCGCCCGGGACAGGCGTTCTTT	CSVEKRPGQAFF
once	TRBV30	TRBJ2-1	TRBD2	TGTGCCTGGAGTGTACTCGGGACTAGCGTCTCCAATGAGCAGTTCTTC	CAWSVLGTSVSNEQFF
.	TRBV28	TRBJ2-7	TRBD2	TGTGCCAGCAGTTGGGCTAGCGGGGCGACCTACGAGCAGTACTTC	CASSWASGATYEQYF
.	TRBV11-2	TRBJ2-5	TRBD2	TGTGCCAGCAGCTTAGATCCAGCGTCGCTAGCGGGAGTAGAGACCCAGTACTTC	CASSLDPASLAGVETQYF
.	TRBV9	TRBJ2-2	.	TGTGCCAGCAGCGCCAGTGGCAGGCACAGCACCGGGGAGCTGTTTTTT	CASSASGRHSTGELFF
.	TRBV19	TRBJ2-6	TRBD2	TGTGCCACGAGTTCAGGGCGGGAGTCGTCTGGGGCCAACGTCCTGACTTTC	CATSSGRESSGANVLTF
.	TRBV6-5	TRBJ1-2	TRBD1	TGTGCCAGCAGTCGGACAGGCTCGTATGGCTACACCTTC	CASSRTGSYGYTF
.	TRBV28	TRBJ1-1	.	TGTGCCAGCAATCCTGCGGGAGTTTGGACTGAAGCTTTCTTT	CASNPAGVWTEAFF
.	TRBV27	TRBJ1-6	.	TGTGCCAGCAGTAAGGCCGGGAATTCACCCCTCCACTTT	CASSKAGNSPLHF
.	TRBV6-2/TRBV6-3	TRBJ2-1	.	TGTGCCAGCAGTTCAGGGAACCAATACAATGAGCAGTTCTTC	CASSSGNQYNEQFF
.	TRBV2	TRBJ1-5	.	TGTGCCAGCACGGGCCAGGGTCCCTATCAGCCCCAGCATTTT	CASTGQGPYQPQHF
.	TRBV19	TRBJ1-1	.	TGTGCCAGTAGTATCATCAGGGCCAGCACTGAAGCTTTCTTT	CASSIIRASTEAFF
.	TRBV10-3	TRBJ2-7	.	TGTGCCATCAGTCCCCAGGGCTACGAGCAGTACTTC	CAISPQGYEQYF
.	TRBV6-5	TRBJ1-5	.	TGTGCCAGTAAGCCGACAGAGACTAGCAATCAGCCCCAGCATTTT	CASKPTETSNQPQHF
few	TRBV7-7	TRBJ2-1	TRBD2	TGTGCTAGCAGCTTAGGGCTAGCGGGTCTGCGCAATGAGCAGTTCTTC	CASSLGLAGLRNEQFF
.	TRBV2	TRBJ2-4	TRBD1	TGTGCCAGCAGTGATTCCCAGACAGGGCGGTACTTC	CASSDSQTGRYF
.	TRBV5-5	TRBJ2-1	.	TGTGCCAGCAGCTTGGGCCTAGGTTCCGATGAGCAGTTCTTC	CASSLGLGSDEQFF
.	TRBV28	TRBJ2-7	.	TGTGCCAGCGAACTCCGGGCAGGGCTAAGCTACGAGCAGTACTTC	CASELRAGLSYEQYF
.	TRBV11-2	TRBJ2-1	TRBD2	TGTGCCAGCAGCTTAGGGGCTAGCGGGGAGCAGTTCTTC	CASSLGASGEQFF
.	TRBV14	TRBJ2-5	.	TGTGCCAGCGCCAGGGCCCAAGGAGAGACCCAGTACTTC	CASARAQGETQYF
.	TRBV18	TRBJ1-1	.	TGTGCCAGCTCACCCGGGGTGGGCACTGAAGCTTTCTTT	CASSPGVGTEAFF
.	TRBV25-1	TRBJ2-5	.	TGTGCCAGCAGCTGGGCGGAGACCCAGTACTTC	CASSWAETQYF
.	TRBV9	TRBJ2-1	TRBD1	TGTGCCAGCAGCCCGCAGGGGGCGGGTGAGCAGTTCTTC	CASSPQGAGEQFF
.	TRBV6-1	TRBJ2-7	TRBD1	TGTGCCAGCAGTGACGGACAGGGGGCCTACGAGCAGTACTTC	CASSDGQGAYEQYF
few	TRBV28	TRBJ1-4	.	TGTGCCAGCAGTAATTGGGACACAACTAATGAAAAACTGTTTTTT	CASSNWDTTNEKLFF
.	TRBV27	TRBJ2-5	.	TGTGCCAGCAGTTACCTAAAGGGGGAAGAGACCCAGTACTTC	CASSYLKGEETQYF